A selection of T cell receptor beta chains follows, all from one sample in a study of identical twins. MiXCR was run by TCRdb on the 5' RACE reads, yielding one entry per CDR3 protein. The sample includes around 550,000 distinct CDR3 sequences, around 15% of them seen just once. The same sample was also used in a study of yellow fever vaccine responses in identical twins.

The sequencing input was CD4+ T cells sorted from blood. The receptors derive from a woman younger than 30 in good health. Each CDR3 is given with its conserved first and last residue. Fields, in order: D gene, J gene, clone size, V gene, CDR3 DNA, CDR3 protein. D genes are given only for firm matches. Only part of the rows carry a size: once, few, many, or a class if the clone is expanded.

d_call: -; j_call: TRBJ2-1; clone_size: few; v_call: TRBV10-3; cdr3_nt: TGTGCCATCAGTCCGGGACCGAGGGATGACAATGAGCAGTTCTTC; cdr3_aa: CAISPGPRDDNEQFF
d_call: TRBD1; j_call: TRBJ2-6; clone_size: few; v_call: TRBV29-1; cdr3_nt: TGCAGCGTTCAGACCGGGACAGGGAGCTCTGGGGCCAACGTCCTGACTTTC; cdr3_aa: CSVQTGTGSSGANVLTF
d_call: -; j_call: TRBJ2-2; clone_size: few; v_call: TRBV11-3; cdr3_nt: TGTGCCAGCAGCTTTTTGCGGAACACCGGGGAGCTGTTTTTT; cdr3_aa: CASSFLRNTGELFF
d_call: -; j_call: TRBJ2-1; clone_size: few; v_call: TRBV4-1; cdr3_nt: TGCGCCAGCAGCCAGCCCCTCGCCCAGGGGATTGAGCAGTTCTTC; cdr3_aa: CASSQPLAQGIEQFF
d_call: -; j_call: TRBJ2-5; clone_size: few; v_call: TRBV10-2; cdr3_nt: TGCGCCAGCAGATCCGGGACTTCGCAAGAGACCCAGTACTTC; cdr3_aa: CASRSGTSQETQYF
d_call: -; j_call: TRBJ2-2; clone_size: few; v_call: TRBV29-1; cdr3_nt: TGCAGCGTTGACGTCAGGGCCGCCACCGGGGAGCTGTTTTTT; cdr3_aa: CSVDVRAATGELFF
d_call: TRBD2; j_call: TRBJ2-7; clone_size: -; v_call: TRBV7-3; cdr3_nt: TGTGCCAGCAGCCTCTATAGCGGGAGAGGTTACGAGCAGTACTTC; cdr3_aa: CASSLYSGRGYEQYF
d_call: TRBD1; j_call: TRBJ2-7; clone_size: few; v_call: TRBV6-6; cdr3_nt: TGTGCCAGTCGACAGGGGACCCACGAGCAGTACTTC; cdr3_aa: CASRQGTHEQYF
d_call: -; j_call: TRBJ1-1; clone_size: few; v_call: TRBV7-2; cdr3_nt: TGTGCCAGCAGCGCAGGGATAGAAGCTTTCTTT; cdr3_aa: CASSAGIEAFF
d_call: -; j_call: TRBJ2-7; clone_size: few; v_call: TRBV15; cdr3_nt: TGTGCCACCAGCAGAGGGTCCTTAGGGCTCGAGCAGTACTTC; cdr3_aa: CATSRGSLGLEQYF
d_call: -; j_call: TRBJ2-5; clone_size: -; v_call: TRBV7-8; cdr3_nt: TGTGCCAGCAGCTTTCAGATAGCGCAATCCCAAGAGACCCAGTACTTC; cdr3_aa: CASSFQIAQSQETQYF
d_call: -; j_call: TRBJ2-4; clone_size: -; v_call: TRBV28; cdr3_nt: TGTGCCAGCAGTCGGCCAGGGAGTAAAAACATTCAGTACTTC; cdr3_aa: CASSRPGSKNIQYF
d_call: -; j_call: TRBJ1-2; clone_size: few; v_call: TRBV20-1; cdr3_nt: TGCAGTGCCCCCTCCGACAGCGCGGTTTACCAAAACTATGGCTACACCTTC; cdr3_aa: CSAPSDSAVYQNYGYTF
d_call: -; j_call: TRBJ2-3; clone_size: few; v_call: TRBV20-1; cdr3_nt: TGCAGTGCGCCCGGGACCCTCCTAGATACGCAGTATTTT; cdr3_aa: CSAPGTLLDTQYF
d_call: -; j_call: TRBJ2-2; clone_size: few; v_call: TRBV12-3/TRBV12-4; cdr3_nt: TGTGCCAGCAGTTCCAACATGAACACCGGGGAGCTGTTTTTT; cdr3_aa: CASSSNMNTGELFF
d_call: TRBD2; j_call: TRBJ2-2; clone_size: few; v_call: TRBV2; cdr3_nt: TGTGCCAGCAGCTACGGACTAGCGGGGGCGGGCGGGGAGCTGTTTTTT; cdr3_aa: CASSYGLAGAGGELFF
d_call: -; j_call: TRBJ2-5; clone_size: -; v_call: TRBV20-1; cdr3_nt: TGCAGTGCTAGAGATCCAGGAAGCGAGACCCAGTACTTC; cdr3_aa: CSARDPGSETQYF
d_call: -; j_call: TRBJ2-3; clone_size: -; v_call: TRBV18; cdr3_nt: TGTGCCAGCTCAACATCCGGGACAAAAGATACGCAGTATTTT; cdr3_aa: CASSTSGTKDTQYF
d_call: -; j_call: TRBJ1-2; clone_size: -; v_call: TRBV4-1; cdr3_nt: TGCGCCAGCAGCCAAGAAGATAACAGAGGAACCTATGGCTACACCTTC; cdr3_aa: CASSQEDNRGTYGYTF
d_call: TRBD2; j_call: TRBJ2-1; clone_size: few; v_call: TRBV5-1; cdr3_nt: TGCGCCAGCAGCTGGGCGACCCAGCGGGGGAACAATGAGCAGTTCTTC; cdr3_aa: CASSWATQRGNNEQFF
d_call: -; j_call: TRBJ2-3; clone_size: -; v_call: TRBV2; cdr3_nt: TGTGCCAGCAGGGCAGGACAGAGCACAGATACGCAGTATTTT; cdr3_aa: CASRAGQSTDTQYF
d_call: TRBD1; j_call: TRBJ1-2; clone_size: -; v_call: TRBV5-1; cdr3_nt: TGCGCCAGCAGCGACCGTACAGGGGGTTATGGCTACACCTTC; cdr3_aa: CASSDRTGGYGYTF
d_call: -; j_call: TRBJ1-1; clone_size: few; v_call: TRBV20-1; cdr3_nt: TGCAGTGCTAGGTTGGGGGGGCCAAGAACTGAAGCTTTCTTT; cdr3_aa: CSARLGGPRTEAFF
d_call: -; j_call: TRBJ1-1; clone_size: few; v_call: TRBV29-1; cdr3_nt: TGCAGCGTTGAAAATCCCCGTGGTTACACTGAAGCTTTCTTT; cdr3_aa: CSVENPRGYTEAFF
d_call: -; j_call: TRBJ2-5; clone_size: few; v_call: TRBV18; cdr3_nt: TGTGCCAGCTCACGAGTCTCAGAGACCCAGTACTTC; cdr3_aa: CASSRVSETQYF
d_call: TRBD1; j_call: TRBJ2-1; clone_size: few; v_call: TRBV7-9; cdr3_nt: TGTGCCAGCAGCAAACAGGGGGCCCTCTCCTACAATGAGCAGTTCTTC; cdr3_aa: CASSKQGALSYNEQFF
d_call: TRBD1; j_call: TRBJ1-1; clone_size: few; v_call: TRBV4-1; cdr3_nt: TGCGCCAGCAGCCAAGCCCCTACGACAGGGGTGTACACTGAAGCTTTCTTT; cdr3_aa: CASSQAPTTGVYTEAFF
d_call: -; j_call: TRBJ2-1; clone_size: -; v_call: TRBV27; cdr3_nt: TGTGCCAGCAGTTTTAGTTCCCGCTCCTACAATGAGCAGTTCTTC; cdr3_aa: CASSFSSRSYNEQFF
d_call: -; j_call: TRBJ2-2; clone_size: -; v_call: TRBV20-1; cdr3_nt: TGCAGCGCGGGACAAGTATTCACCGGGGAGCTGTTTTTT; cdr3_aa: CSAGQVFTGELFF
d_call: TRBD2; j_call: TRBJ2-1; clone_size: -; v_call: TRBV12-3/TRBV12-4; cdr3_nt: TGTGCCAGCAGTTTCTTAGCGGGGGGGATGGGTGAGCAGTTCTTC; cdr3_aa: CASSFLAGGMGEQFF
d_call: -; j_call: TRBJ2-1; clone_size: once; v_call: TRBV6-1; cdr3_nt: -; cdr3_aa: CASILGYDEQFF
d_call: -; j_call: TRBJ1-1; clone_size: many; v_call: TRBV12-3/TRBV12-4; cdr3_nt: TGTGCCAGCAGTTTTTCAGGGAGAGGGAACACTGAAGCTTTCTTT; cdr3_aa: CASSFSGRGNTEAFF
d_call: -; j_call: TRBJ1-5; clone_size: -; v_call: TRBV20-1; cdr3_nt: TGCAGTGCTAGTCGGGGGGCTAATCAGCCCCAGCATTTT; cdr3_aa: CSASRGANQPQHF
d_call: -; j_call: TRBJ2-1; clone_size: -; v_call: TRBV7-8; cdr3_nt: TGTGCCAGCAGCTACCGCGACGGGCAGTTCTTC; cdr3_aa: CASSYRDGQFF
d_call: -; j_call: TRBJ2-2; clone_size: -; v_call: TRBV7-9; cdr3_nt: TGTGCCAGCACCCGTTGGGAGCTGGACACCGGGGAGCTGTTTTTT; cdr3_aa: CASTRWELDTGELFF
d_call: TRBD1; j_call: TRBJ2-1; clone_size: -; v_call: TRBV11-3; cdr3_nt: TGTGCCAGCAGCCACGGGACAGGTGAGCAGTTCTTC; cdr3_aa: CASSHGTGEQFF
d_call: TRBD1; j_call: TRBJ2-7; clone_size: -; v_call: TRBV5-6; cdr3_nt: TGTGCCAGCAGCACCAGGACAGGGGGCGATCGAAGCGAGCAGTACTTC; cdr3_aa: CASSTRTGGDRSEQYF
d_call: TRBD2; j_call: TRBJ2-7; clone_size: few; v_call: TRBV18; cdr3_nt: TGTGCCAGCTCACCACCGCGGGGGGCCTACGAGCAGTACTTC; cdr3_aa: CASSPPRGAYEQYF
d_call: -; j_call: TRBJ2-7; clone_size: few; v_call: TRBV12-3/TRBV12-4; cdr3_nt: TGTGCCAGCAGTTTAATGGCGGGGAGGAGTTCCTACGAGCAGTACTTC; cdr3_aa: CASSLMAGRSSYEQYF
d_call: TRBD1; j_call: TRBJ1-3; clone_size: many; v_call: TRBV12-3/TRBV12-4; cdr3_nt: TGTGCCAGCAGTTTCGACAGGGGGCTTGGAAACACCATATATTTT; cdr3_aa: CASSFDRGLGNTIYF
d_call: -; j_call: TRBJ1-2; clone_size: -; v_call: TRBV11-1; cdr3_nt: TGTGCCAGCAGCTTACGGGCGCATACAGGGAGTTCTAACTATGGCTACACCTTC; cdr3_aa: CASSLRAHTGSSNYGYTF
d_call: -; j_call: TRBJ2-2; clone_size: few; v_call: TRBV20-1; cdr3_nt: TGCAGTGCTAGAGCATTTGGGACACAAAACACCGGGGAGCTGTTTTTT; cdr3_aa: CSARAFGTQNTGELFF
d_call: -; j_call: TRBJ2-5; clone_size: -; v_call: TRBV19; cdr3_nt: TGTGCCAGTAGTACAAACTACCAAGAGACCCAGTACTTC; cdr3_aa: CASSTNYQETQYF